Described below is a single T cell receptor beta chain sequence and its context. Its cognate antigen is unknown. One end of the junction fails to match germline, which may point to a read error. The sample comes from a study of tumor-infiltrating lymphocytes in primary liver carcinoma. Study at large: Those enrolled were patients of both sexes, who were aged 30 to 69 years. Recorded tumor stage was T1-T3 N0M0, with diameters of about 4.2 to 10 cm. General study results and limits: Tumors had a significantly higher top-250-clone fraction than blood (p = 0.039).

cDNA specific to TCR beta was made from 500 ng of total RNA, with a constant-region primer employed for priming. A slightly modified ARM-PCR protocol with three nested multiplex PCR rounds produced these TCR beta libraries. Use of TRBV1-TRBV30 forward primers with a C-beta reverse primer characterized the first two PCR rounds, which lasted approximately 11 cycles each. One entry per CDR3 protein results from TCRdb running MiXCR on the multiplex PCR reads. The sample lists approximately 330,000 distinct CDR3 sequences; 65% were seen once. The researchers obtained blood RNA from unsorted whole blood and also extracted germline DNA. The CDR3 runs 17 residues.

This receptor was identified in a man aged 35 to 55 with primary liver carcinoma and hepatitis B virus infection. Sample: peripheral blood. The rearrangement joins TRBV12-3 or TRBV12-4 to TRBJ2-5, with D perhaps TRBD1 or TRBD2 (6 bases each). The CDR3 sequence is CASRQPGTGGRLETRYF. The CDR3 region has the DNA TGTGCCAGCAGACAACCCGGGACTGGGGGCCGGTTGGAGACCCGGTACTTC.